These T cell receptor beta chains were read from a single sample in a study of CD8+CD57+ T cells in acquired aplastic anemia. TCRdb independently ran MiXCR on the reads; one entry per CDR3 protein. The sample has around 170,000 distinct CDR3 sequences; under 75% are singletons. The specimen sequenced was sorted CD4+, CD8+, or CD8+CD57+ T cells (not recorded which) from PBMCs. Receptor source: a human donor in good health. Each CDR3 is given with its conserved first and last residue. The order of the fields is CDR3 DNA, CDR3 protein, clone size, V gene, D gene, J gene. The D gene is left open where the match is weak. A clone size is listed for some rows: how often the clone was seen (once, few, many), or a class if it is expanded.

TGTGCCAGTAGTATCGGGTTTGGGAATGAGCAGTTCTTC CASSIGFGNEQFF - TRBV7-3 - TRBJ2-1
TGTGCCAGCAGCCTCCTGGGGTCCTCCTACGAGCAGTACTTC CASSLLGSSYEQYF - TRBV7-2 - TRBJ2-7
TGTGCCAGCAGTAAAGCTGGTGCGTACGAGCAGTACTTC CASSKAGAYEQYF - TRBV25-1 - TRBJ2-7
TGTGCCAGCAGCCCCGGGCCAAGCAATCAGCCCCAGCATTTT CASSPGPSNQPQHF many TRBV5-8 - TRBJ1-5
TGCGCCAGCAGCCAAGTAACAGGTCTAGACGCTTTCTTT CASSQVTGLDAFF - TRBV4-3 - TRBJ1-1
TGTGCCAGCAGCTTACTCCTGGGGGTGAAGGAACAGTACTTC CASSLLLGVKEQYF - TRBV7-9 - TRBJ2-5
TGCGCCAGTAGTATAGAAGGGCTAGCGGCCAATGAGCAGTTCTTC CASSIEGLAANEQFF - TRBV19 TRBD2 TRBJ2-1
TGCGCCAGCACAAGGGGTTACGAGCAGTACTTC CASTRGYEQYF - TRBV5-1 - TRBJ2-7
TGTGCCATCAAGGAGACTAGCGGGAGGCGGGACACGCAGTATTTT CAIKETSGRRDTQYF - TRBV10-3 TRBD2 TRBJ2-3
TGTGCCAGCAGTGAACAGGGGGCATCCTACGAGCAGTACTTC CASSEQGASYEQYF many TRBV28 TRBD1 TRBJ2-7
TGCGCCAGCAGTGTTGGGGGATCGATCGACGAGCAGTACTTC CASSVGGSIDEQYF - TRBV10-1 - TRBJ2-7
TGTGCCAGCAGGGCGGACAGGGCTGAGAGGCACTATGGCTACACCTTC CASRADRAERHYGYTF - TRBV2 TRBD1 TRBJ1-2
TGCGCCAGCAGTGGGGGGACGGGTGGCTCCTACGAGCAGTACTTC CASSGGTGGSYEQYF - TRBV10-2 - TRBJ2-7
TGTGCCAGCAGGTATCAAGAGACCCAGTACTTC CASRYQETQYF - TRBV2 - TRBJ2-5
TGCAGTGCTGAGGCGACAGCAGCGCCCCAAGAGACCCAGTACTTC CSAEATAAPQETQYF - TRBV20-1 - TRBJ2-5
TGTGCCAGCAGGGGGATCGGACCACCAGATACGCAGTATTTT CASRGIGPPDTQYF - TRBV2 - TRBJ2-3
TGTGCCAGCTCACCACCCTGGGGGGAAGGCTACACCTTC CASSPPWGEGYTF - TRBV18 - TRBJ1-2
TGCGCCAGCAGCCTAGGGACTAGCGGAGGCACAGATACGCAGTATTTT CASSLGTSGGTDTQYF - TRBV5-1 TRBD2 TRBJ2-3
TGTGCCATCAGTGATTGGGCTAATGAAGCTTTCTTT CAISDWANEAFF - TRBV10-3 - TRBJ1-1
TGCGCCAGCAGCGTGAGCCTCCAGGGGATAGCAGAGACCCAGTACTTC CASSVSLQGIAETQYF once TRBV5-1 - TRBJ2-5
TGTGCCAGCAGCTCACATCCGGACTTTTTGATGAACACTGAAGCTTTCTTT CASSSHPDFLMNTEAFF - TRBV5-1 - TRBJ1-1
TGTGCCACCAGTGATCAGGGGGCCTATGGCTACACCTTC CATSDQGAYGYTF - TRBV24-1 TRBD1 TRBJ1-2
TGTGCCAGCAGGGGTTACACAGATACGCAGTATTTT CASRGYTDTQYF - TRBV2 - TRBJ2-3
TGCAGTGCTAGGGACAGACTATACAATGAGCAGTTCTTC CSARDRLYNEQFF - TRBV20-1 - TRBJ2-1
TGTGCCAGCAGTTTAGACAGGGGTAATGAGCAGTTCTTC CASSLDRGNEQFF - TRBV12-3/TRBV12-4 TRBD1 TRBJ2-1
TGCAGCGTTGAAACGACAGGGACCTACGAGCAGTACTTC CSVETTGTYEQYF - TRBV29-1 TRBD1 TRBJ2-7
TGTGCCATCAGCCAACTAGCGGAGGGGGAGACCCAGTACTTC CAISQLAEGETQYF - TRBV10-3 TRBD2 TRBJ2-5
TGTGCCAGCAAGGGGGTTTCGGGCACTGAAGCTTTCTTT CASKGVSGTEAFF - TRBV14 - TRBJ1-1
TGTGCCAGTAGTATGGGACTAGCGGATAGCTCCTACAATGAGCAGTTCTTC CASSMGLADSSYNEQFF few TRBV7-9 TRBD2 TRBJ2-1
TGTGCCACCAGCAGACAAGGCTACAATGAGCAGTTCTTC CATSRQGYNEQFF many TRBV15 - TRBJ2-1
TGTGCCAGTAGTATAGAGGGGTCGAACACCGGGGAGCTGTTTTTT CASSIEGSNTGELFF - TRBV19 - TRBJ2-2
TGCAGTGAGGGGGGCGACACTGAAGCTTTCTTT CSEGGDTEAFF - TRBV20-1 - TRBJ1-1
TGTGCCAGCAGTGAAATGGCGCTTGAGCAGTACTTC CASSEMALEQYF - TRBV6-1 - TRBJ2-7
TGCAGTGCTAGAGGGACTTCGGGGTTGGAGACCCAGTACTTC CSARGTSGLETQYF many TRBV20-1 - TRBJ2-5
TGTGCCAGCAGTGAAGGCGTCATAAGCTCCTACAATGAGCAGTTCTTC CASSEGVISSYNEQFF - TRBV7-3 - TRBJ2-1
TGTGCCAGCAGTACACTAGCTTGGGGTAGCGAGCAGTACTTC CASSTLAWGSEQYF - TRBV2 - TRBJ2-7
TGCGCCAGCAGCTTCGACAGGGGATGGTACTATGGCTACACCTTC CASSFDRGWYYGYTF - TRBV5-1 TRBD1 TRBJ1-2
TGCGCCAGCAGCTTCGGACAGTTGAACTATGGCTACACCTTC CASSFGQLNYGYTF - TRBV5-1 - TRBJ1-2
TGTGCCAGCAGCTTGGAGACTAGCGGCACCCCTAAAAACATTCAGTACTTC CASSLETSGTPKNIQYF - TRBV5-8 TRBD2 TRBJ2-4
TGTGCCAGCAGCTTTCAGACACTGAACTGTGGCTACACCTTC CASSFQTLNCGYTF - TRBV9 - TRBJ1-2
TGTGCCAGCAGCATAACTAGCGGGAGGCCCGCTCATACAGATACGCAGTATTTT CASSITSGRPAHTDTQYF many TRBV7-2 TRBD2 TRBJ2-3
TGTGCCACCAGACAGGGGAGCCAGCCCCAGCATTTT CATRQGSQPQHF once TRBV2 TRBD1 TRBJ1-5
TGTGCCAGCAGCTTCGGGACAGGGACCGGGGAGCTGTTTTTT CASSFGTGTGELFF - TRBV7-8 TRBD1 TRBJ2-2
TGTGCCAGCAGCCCAGGCAGTGCGCATGGGCAGGGAGGTGGTTCACCCCTCCACTTT CASSPGSAHGQGGGSPLHF - TRBV7-9 - TRBJ1-6
TGTGCCCGGTATGGGGAGGGGGCTCGGGACACTGAAGCTTTCTTT CARYGEGARDTEAFF - TRBV19 TRBD1 TRBJ1-1
TGTGCCAGCAGTTTCCTAGCGGGAGAAACCAACTACGAGCAGTACTTC CASSFLAGETNYEQYF few TRBV28 TRBD2 TRBJ2-7
TGTGCCAGCAGCTTGGGGGGCTACCAAGAGACCCAGTACTTC CASSLGGYQETQYF - TRBV5-4 - TRBJ2-5
TGTGCCACCAGTGGCGACAGCTACGAGCAGTACTTC CATSGDSYEQYF - TRBV24-1 - TRBJ2-7
TGTGCCATCAGTGAGCCATTCTCTGGAAACACCATATATTTT CAISEPFSGNTIYF once TRBV10-3 - TRBJ1-3